Listed below are T cell receptor beta chains from one sample, sequenced in a study of blood T cell repertoires in COVID-19. Sequencing used immunoSEQ multiplex PCR; TCRdb keeps in-frame clones, though not all of them. The table includes about 220,000 clones, around 88% detected once. The sample comprised PBMCs or T cells enriched from blood (not recorded which). The receptor source for this set is a woman between 45 and 65 years old with acute COVID-19. Both conserved end residues are part of each CDR3. D genes are given only for firm matches. Some rows have no size entry. The others give once, few or many, or a class for an expanded clone.

v_call	d_call	clone_size	j_call	cdr3_aa	cdr3_nt
TRBV5-1	TRBD1	NA	TRBJ1-2	CASMGSGQGSLYGYTF	TGCGCCAGCATGGGATCGGGACAGGGGTCCCTTTATGGCTACACCTTC
TRBV11-2	TRBD2	NA	TRBJ2-1	CASSRTSAIYNEQFF	TGTGCCAGCAGCCGGACTAGCGCGATCTACAATGAGCAGTTCTTC
TRBV18	NA	NA	TRBJ1-2	CASSPLSRRDKDYGYTF	TGTGCCAGCTCACCACTTTCCCGCAGAGACAAGGACTATGGCTACACCTTC
TRBV2	NA	NA	TRBJ1-6	CASRLEALNTSPLHF	TGTGCCAGCAGGCTCGAGGCCCTGAACACCTCACCCCTCCACTTT
TRBV28	TRBD2	NA	TRBJ2-2	CASSSGLAGDGTGELFF	TGTGCCAGCAGTTCGGGACTAGCGGGAGACGGCACCGGGGAGCTGTTTTTT
TRBV3-1/TRBV3-2	TRBD1	NA	TRBJ1-2	CASDRGGYGYTF	TGTGCCAGCGACAGGGGTGGCTATGGCTACACCTTC
TRBV27	NA	NA	TRBJ2-1	CASARPGNEQFF	TGTGCCAGCGCCCGCCCGGGGAATGAGCAGTTCTTC
TRBV28	TRBD2	NA	TRBJ2-7	CASSLYAGGEQYF	TGTGCCAGCAGTTTATATGCGGGGGGCGAGCAGTACTTC
TRBV15	TRBD1	few	TRBJ2-2	CATSREKGAGTGELFF	TGTGCCACCAGCAGAGAAAAGGGGGCAGGAACCGGGGAGCTGTTTTTT
TRBV2	TRBD2	NA	TRBJ2-2	CASGGTSGRMNTGELFF	TGTGCCAGCGGAGGGACTAGCGGGCGAATGAACACCGGGGAGCTGTTTTTT
TRBV6-2/TRBV6-3	NA	NA	TRBJ1-4	CASSYSGRNNEKLFF	TGTGCCAGCAGTTACTCCGGCAGGAATAATGAAAAACTGTTTTTT
TRBV29-1	NA	NA	TRBJ1-2	CSVVMGGPYGYTF	TGCAGCGTTGTAATGGGCGGGCCTTATGGCTACACCTTC
TRBV7-2	TRBD1	NA	TRBJ1-3	CASSSPGGNTIYF	TGTGCCAGCAGCTCACCAGGGGGCAACACCATATATTTT
TRBV4-2	TRBD2	NA	TRBJ2-1	CASSQSLAGGPHNEQFF	TGTGCCAGCAGCCAGAGCCTAGCGGGAGGGCCCCACAATGAGCAGTTCTTC
TRBV19	TRBD2	once	TRBJ2-3	CASSPPRTSLSYTQYF	TGTGCCAGTAGTCCACCGAGGACTAGCTTGTCTTATACGCAGTATTTT
TRBV28	TRBD1	few	TRBJ1-5	CASSSTGAGWQPQHF	TGTGCCAGCAGTTCAACAGGGGCGGGTTGGCAGCCCCAGCATTTT
TRBV1	NA	NA	TRBJ1-2	CTSSTHRIRGYTF	TGCACCAGCAGCACCCACAGAATTCGAGGCTACACCTTC
TRBV19	NA	NA	TRBJ2-2	CASSIQGSGTGELFF	TGTGCCAGTAGTATCCAGGGATCTGGCACCGGGGAGCTGTTTTTT
TRBV27	NA	NA	TRBJ2-7	CASSPLAGLTYEQYF	TGTGCCAGCAGTCCTCTCGCGGGCCTTACCTACGAGCAGTACTTC
TRBV6-1	TRBD1	NA	TRBJ2-5	CASSEVFGGTGGQETQYF	TGTGCCAGCAGTGAAGTATTTGGCGGGACAGGGGGCCAAGAGACCCAGTACTTC
TRBV29-1	TRBD1	NA	TRBJ2-2	CSVPGSDRVGTGELFF	TGCAGCGTCCCAGGCTCGGACAGGGTCGGAACCGGGGAGCTGTTTTTT
TRBV5-4	TRBD2	NA	TRBJ2-1	CASSQSSGSYNEQFF	TGTGCCAGCAGCCAATCTAGCGGGAGTTACAATGAGCAGTTCTTC
TRBV5-4	TRBD2	NA	TRBJ2-2	CASSVTSGRASGELFF	TGTGCCAGCAGCGTGACTAGCGGGAGGGCTTCCGGGGAGCTGTTTTTT
TRBV13	TRBD2	NA	TRBJ2-6	CASSWMWGGAGANVLTF	TGTGCCAGCAGCTGGATGTGGGGGGGAGCTGGGGCCAACGTCCTGACTTTC
TRBV7-2	TRBD1	NA	TRBJ1-5	CASSFRTGVNQPQHF	TGTGCCAGCAGCTTTAGGACAGGGGTTAATCAGCCCCAGCATTTT
TRBV30	NA	NA	TRBJ1-2	CAWSVGGARDYGYTF	TGTGCCTGGAGTGTAGGGGGGGCTCGGGACTATGGCTACACCTTC
TRBV6-2/TRBV6-3	TRBD2	NA	TRBJ2-1	CASSYPLAGVSEQFF	TGTGCCAGCAGTTACCCACTAGCGGGAGTATCTGAGCAGTTCTTC
TRBV6-1	NA	NA	TRBJ1-1	CASSEWGGARAFF	TGTGCCAGCAGTGAATGGGGGGGCGCGAGAGCTTTCTTT
TRBV7-8	NA	NA	TRBJ2-7	CASSLGGVEQYF	TGTGCCAGCAGCTTAGGGGGCGTTGAGCAGTACTTC
TRBV4-2	TRBD2	NA	TRBJ2-1	CASSRKAGSSYNEQFF	TGTGCCAGCAGCCGGAAAGCGGGGAGCTCCTACAATGAGCAGTTCTTC
TRBV7-2	NA	NA	TRBJ2-7	CASSLYGGIGVVFF	TGTGCCAGCAGCTTGTATGGCGGTATAGGGGTTGTGTTCTTC
TRBV19	TRBD1	NA	TRBJ1-2	CASSIPDRGYGYTF	TGTGCCAGTAGTATCCCGGACAGGGGGTATGGCTACACCTTC